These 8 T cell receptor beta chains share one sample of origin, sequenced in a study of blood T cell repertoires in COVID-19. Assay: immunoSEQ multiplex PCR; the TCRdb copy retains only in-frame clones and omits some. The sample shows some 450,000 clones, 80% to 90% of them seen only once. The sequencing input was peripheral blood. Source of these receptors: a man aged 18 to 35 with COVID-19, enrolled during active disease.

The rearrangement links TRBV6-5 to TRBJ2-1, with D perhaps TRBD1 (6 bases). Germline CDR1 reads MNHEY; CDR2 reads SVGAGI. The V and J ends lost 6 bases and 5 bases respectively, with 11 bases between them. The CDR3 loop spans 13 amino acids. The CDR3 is CASRGANDNEQFF. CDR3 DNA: TGTGCCAGCAGGGGGGCGAATGACAATGAGCAGTTCTTC.

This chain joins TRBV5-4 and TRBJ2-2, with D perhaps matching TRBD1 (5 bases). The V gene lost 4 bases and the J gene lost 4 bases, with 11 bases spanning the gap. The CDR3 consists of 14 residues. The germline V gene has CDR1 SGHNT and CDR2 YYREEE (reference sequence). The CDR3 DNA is TGTGCCAGCAGCCGTCCTGACAGCACCGGGGAGCTGTTTTTT. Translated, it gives CASSRPDSTGELFF.

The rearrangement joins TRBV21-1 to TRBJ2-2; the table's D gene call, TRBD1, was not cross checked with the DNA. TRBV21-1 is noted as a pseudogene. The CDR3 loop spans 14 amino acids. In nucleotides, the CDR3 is TGTGCCAGCAGAGGGACAGCGAACACCGGGGAGCTGTTTTTT. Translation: CASRGTANTGELFF.

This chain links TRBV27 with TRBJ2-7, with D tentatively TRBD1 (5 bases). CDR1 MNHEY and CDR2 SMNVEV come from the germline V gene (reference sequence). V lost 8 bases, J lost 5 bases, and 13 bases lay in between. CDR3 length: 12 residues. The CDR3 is CASQGRSDEQYF. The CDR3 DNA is TGTGCCAGCCAGGGTAGGTCGGACGAGCAGTACTTC.

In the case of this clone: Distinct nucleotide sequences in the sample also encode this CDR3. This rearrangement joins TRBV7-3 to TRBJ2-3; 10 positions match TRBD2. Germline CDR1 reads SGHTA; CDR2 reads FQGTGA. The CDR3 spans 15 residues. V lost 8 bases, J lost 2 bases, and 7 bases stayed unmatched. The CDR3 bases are TGTGCCAGCTCCCTCGGACTAGCGGCCACAGATACGCAGTATTTT. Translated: CASSLGLAATDTQYF.

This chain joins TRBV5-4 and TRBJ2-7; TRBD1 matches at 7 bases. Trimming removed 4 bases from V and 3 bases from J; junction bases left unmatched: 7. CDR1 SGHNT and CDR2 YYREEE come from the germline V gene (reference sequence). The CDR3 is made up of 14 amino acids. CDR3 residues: CASSLQWDSYEQYF. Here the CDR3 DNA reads TGTGCCAGCAGCCTCCAATGGGACAGCTACGAGCAGTACTTC.

The CDR3 region has the DNA TGTGCCAGCAGTCCCGTTTCCCCCCGGGAGCTGTTTTTT. Translated, it gives CASSPVSPRELFF. This chain joins TRBV12-3 or TRBV12-4 and TRBJ2-2; no reliable D call. This CDR3 is 13 amino acids long. The V gene lost 5 bases and the J gene lost 9 bases, with 13 bases spanning the gap.

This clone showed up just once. This chain's CDR3 is CASSFEQGAQETQYF. CDR3 DNA: TGTGCCAGCAGTTTCGAACAGGGGGCGCAAGAGACCCAGTACTTC. The chain is built from TRBV6-5 and TRBJ2-5, with 9 bases that match TRBD1. Germline V lookup: CDR1 MNHEY, CDR2 SVGAGI. The CDR3 extends over 15 amino acids. V lost 4 bases to trimming and J lost 2 bases; unmatched junction nucleotides: 5.